A single sample is the source of the 25 T cell receptor beta chains below, sequenced in a study of blood T cell repertoires in COVID-19. The method was immunoSEQ multiplex PCR; TCRdb's version includes in-frame clones alone and lacks a portion of them. The data show roughly 150,000 clones, with 80% to 90% seen just once and 6.5% to 9% held by the top ten. Sequencing input: peripheral blood. The receptor set was obtained from a woman in her 50s in a cohort sampled during active or convalescent COVID-19.

This chain links TRBV6-1 with TRBJ1-4; tentatively, D is TRBD1 (6 bases). Germline-derived CDR1 and CDR2 are MNHNS and SASEGT. The V gene lost 1 base and the J gene lost 6 bases, with 12 bases spanning the gap. The CDR3 extends over 15 amino acids. CDR3 loop: CASSEGGGAYEKLFF. In nucleotides, the CDR3 is TGTGCCAGCAGTGAAGGAGGGGGGGCTTATGAAAAACTGTTTTTT.

The J gene is TRBJ2-1, the V gene TRBV19; D call uncertain. CDR3 length: 15 residues. Trimming pared 1 base from V and 6 bases from J, leaving 13 bases between. The germline CDR1 and CDR2 sequences are LNHDA and SQIVND (reference sequence). CDR3 sequence (DNA): TGTGCCAGTAGTATAGGTACTACTCGGAGCAATGAGCAGTTCTTC. This codes for CASSIGTTRSNEQFF.

The J gene is TRBJ1-3, the V gene TRBV6-5, with 11 nucleotides matching TRBD1. The CDR3 consists of 16 residues. V was pared by 4 bases and J by 1 base, with 3 bases of the junction left unmatched. Germline loops: CDR1 MNHEY, CDR2 SVGAGI. CDR3 DNA: TGTGCCAGCAGTTTCGGGACAGGGGGGTCTGGAAACACCATATATTTT. Its translation is CASSFGTGGSGNTIYF.

V and J are TRBV11-2 and TRBJ2-3; perhaps TRBD2 as D (5 bases). Germline CDR1 is SGHAT and CDR2 is FQNNGV. Trimming removed 1 base at V and 5 bases at J, with 19 bases between. The CDR3 sequence is 17 residues long. CDR3 loop: CASSLAGSSRGVDTQYF. Here the CDR3 DNA reads TGTGCCAGCAGCTTAGCGGGCAGCTCCCGGGGTGTAGATACGCAGTATTTT. The full variable domain, with the rest looked up from reference TRBV11-2 and TRBJ2-3, is EAGVAQSPRYKIIEKRQSVAFWCNPISGHATLYWYQQILGQGPKLLIQFQNNGVVDDSQLPKDRFSAERLKGVDSTLKIQPAKLEDSAVYLCASSLAGSSRGVDTQYFGPGTRLTVL.

The DNA of the CDR3 is TGTGCCAGCAGTTACTCGGGCCTACAGCCCCAGCATTTT. The encoded protein is CASSYSGLQPQHF. The genes are TRBV6-5 and TRBJ1-5; no firm D call. The CDR3 length is 13 residues. Looked up from germline, CDR1 is MNHEY and CDR2 is SVGAGI. V lost 0 bases and J lost 7, with 7 bases in between.

A remark on this clone: The sample carries other DNA sequences with the same CDR3. The rearrangement uses TRBV2 and TRBJ1-5; the match to TRBD1 covers 10 bases. J gave up 6 bases and V 6 bases, and 8 bases lay outside the gene matches. The CDR3 length is 15 residues. Germline lookup yields CDR1 SNHLY and CDR2 FYNNEI. CDR3 coding DNA: TGTGCCAGCAGAGCCGGGACAGGGGCCGGTCAGCCCCAGCATTTT. Amino acids: CASRAGTGAGQPQHF.

The rearrangement links TRBV9 to TRBJ2-5, with D possibly matching TRBD2 (5 bases). Trimming left V 3 bases short and J 5 bases short, with 14 bases between. CDR1 is SGDLS and CDR2 is YYNGEE in the germline V gene. The CDR3 is 14 residues long. This CDR3 is CASSARLGGETQYF. CDR3 DNA sequence: TGTGCCAGCAGCGCCAGGTTGGGCGGGGAGACCCAGTACTTC.

This chain links TRBV12-3 or TRBV12-4 with TRBJ1-3; 7 positions agree with TRBD1. V gave up 4 bases and J gave up 7 bases; unmatched junction bases: 4. This CDR3 region has 13 residues. The CDR3 protein is CASSWDRRNTIYF. Written as DNA, the CDR3 is TGTGCCAGCAGTTGGGACAGAAGGAACACCATATATTTT.

The V gene is TRBV7-6, the J gene TRBJ1-3; maybe TRBD1 (6 bases). Germline V lookup: CDR1 SGHVS, CDR2 FNYEAQ. This CDR3 comprises 15 residues. Trimming removed 6 bases at V and 2 bases at J, with 14 bases between. The CDR3 is CASSLGAATGNTIYF. CDR3 nucleotide sequence: TGTGCCAGCAGTTTGGGGGCAGCCACTGGAAACACCATATATTTT.

This clone was observed a single time. The chain employs TRBV5-6 and TRBJ2-1; D is perhaps TRBD2 (6 bases). CDR1 SGHDT and CDR2 YYEEEE come from the germline V gene. CDR3 length: 15 amino acids. Trimming took 0 bases from V and 0 from J, leaving 7 bases between them. The CDR3: CASSLGRVSYNEQFF. CDR3 sequence (DNA): TGTGCCAGCAGCTTGGGGAGGGTCTCCTACAATGAGCAGTTCTTC. Full variable domain (missing parts from reference TRBV5-6 and TRBJ2-1): DAGVTQSPTHLIKTRGQQVTLRCSPKSGHDTVSWYQQALGQGPQFIFQYYEEEERQRGNFPDRFSGHQFPNYSSELNVNALLLGDSALYLCASSLGRVSYNEQFFGPGTRLTVL.

The J gene is TRBJ2-7, the V gene TRBV4-1; 13 bases agree with TRBD2. Unmatched junction bases numbered 11, after V lost 5 bases and J lost 7 bases. CDR1 and CDR2 from the germline V gene are MGHRA and YSYEKL. The CDR3 contains 16 residues. CDR3: CASSTELAGGPREQYF. CDR3 nucleotide sequence: TGCGCCAGCAGCACCGAACTAGCGGGGGGGCCTCGAGAGCAGTACTTC.

V usage is TRBV27 and J usage is TRBJ2-7; D might be TRBD2 (6 bases). Germline V CDR1 and CDR2: MNHEY, SMNVEV (reference sequence). The germline V and J ends were trimmed by 0 bases and 2 bases, with 26 bases remaining between them. This CDR3 has 20 residues. The DNA of the CDR3 is TGTGCCAGCAGTTTATCAGGAGGGCCATACGACCCCCTTGACACCTACGAGCAGTACTTC. Translated: CASSLSGGPYDPLDTYEQYF.

The rearrangement links TRBV6-5 to TRBJ1-5, with D unclear. This CDR3 comprises 13 residues. V lost 2 bases and J 4 bases, leaving 6 bases between the germline ends. Germline V lookup: CDR1 MNHEY, CDR2 SVGAGI. Here the CDR3 DNA reads TGTGCCAGCAGTTACGCGTTTAATCAGCCCCAGCATTTT. It codes for CASSYAFNQPQHF.

The rearrangement uses TRBV2 and TRBJ2-3, with 11 bases that match TRBD2. CDR1 and CDR2 from the germline V gene are SNHLY and FYNNEI. This CDR3 contains 16 residues. The J segment lost 5 bases and the V segment lost 3 bases, leaving 7 bases of the junction unmatched. In DNA, the CDR3 is TGTGCCAGCAGTGATCTTAGCGGGGGGGCCTTAGATACGCAGTATTTT. Protein product: CASSDLSGGALDTQYF.

The genes are TRBV10-1 and TRBJ2-7; 10 bases map to TRBD1. This CDR3 region has 13 residues. The trim removed 8 bases at V and 2 bases at J, leaving 3 bases unmatched. CDR1 and CDR2 from the germline V gene are WNHNN and SYGVQD (reference sequence). The CDR3 DNA sequence: TGCGCCAGCGGCGGGACAGGGGCCTACGAGCAGTACTTC. Its protein product is CASGGTGAYEQYF.

This chain connects TRBV18 to TRBJ1-1; D remains ambiguous. The V gene's germline CDR1 is KGHSH and CDR2 LQKENI. CDR3 size: 13 residues. The V gene lost 6 bases and the J gene lost 1 base, with 9 bases spanning the gap. CDR3 loop: CASSPRPNTEAFF. CDR3 nucleotide sequence: TGTGCCAGCTCCCCCAGGCCGAACACTGAAGCTTTCTTT.

V gene TRBV7-6 combines with J gene TRBJ2-3, with TRBD2 matching over 8 bases. Germline V lookup: CDR1 SGHVS, CDR2 FNYEAQ. The CDR3 is 18 residues long. Germline trimming cut 5 bases from V and 0 bases from J; bases unmatched to any gene: 13. The CDR3 DNA is TGTGCCAGCAGCCTACTTGGGGGCGGGGGGCCCAGCACAGATACGCAGTATTTT. Its translation: CASSLLGGGGPSTDTQYF.

The J gene is TRBJ1-3, the V gene TRBV6-2 or TRBV6-3; a weak D match, TRBD1 (6 bases). Germline CDR1 reads MNHEY; CDR2 reads SVGEGT. The CDR3 consists of 15 residues. Trimming took 2 bases from V and 3 from J, leaving 11 bases between them. The CDR3 DNA is TGTGCCAGCAGTTACAGAGACAGGTATGGAAACACCATATATTTT. Translation gives CASSYRDRYGNTIYF.

The chain employs TRBV19 and TRBJ2-2; 12 bases match TRBD2. V dropped 2 bases and J dropped 6; count of bases not matched to a gene: 7. The CDR3 has 17 amino acids. The V gene's germline CDR1 is LNHDA and CDR2 SQIVND (reference sequence). The CDR3 DNA reads as TGTGCCAGTAGTATAAGACTAGCGGGGGTAAACGCCGGGGAGCTGTTTTTT. It yields the protein CASSIRLAGVNAGELFF. Drawing the rest from reference TRBV19 and TRBJ2-2, the complete variable domain is DGGITQSPKYLFRKEGQNVTLSCEQNLNHDAMYWYRQDPGQGLRLIYYSQIVNDFQKGDIAEGYSVSREKKESFPLTVTSAQKNPTAFYLCASSIRLAGVNAGELFFGEGSRLTVL.

The chain couples TRBV9 to TRBJ2-1, with 14 bases lining up with TRBD2. The CDR3 extends over 19 amino acids. The V gene end was trimmed by 4 bases and the J gene end by 0 bases; junction bases not matched to a gene: 9. Germline CDR1 SGDLS, CDR2 YYNGEE. CDR3 loop: CASSPRLAGGGSSYNEQFF. The CDR3 region has the DNA TGTGCCAGCAGCCCCCGACTAGCGGGGGGGGGCAGCTCCTACAATGAGCAGTTCTTC.

The chain uses TRBV9 and TRBJ1-4, with D perhaps matching TRBD1 (6 bases). Germline V gives CDR1 SGDLS, CDR2 YYNGEE. The CDR3 contains 17 residues. Deletions cut 2 bases from V and 0 bases from J, with 14 bases between. The CDR3 DNA reads TGTGCCAGCAGCGTGGAAGGGGGAATTGCAACTAATGAAAAACTGTTTTTT. Residues: CASSVEGGIATNEKLFF.

This chain connects TRBV6-5 to TRBJ2-7; 7 positions agree with TRBD1. From germline, CDR1 is MNHEY and CDR2 SVGAGI. The CDR3 spans 13 residues. J lost 3 bases, V lost 10 bases, and 9 bases had no gene match. The CDR3 loop reads CATTRDRNYEQYF. The DNA of the CDR3 is TGTGCCACCACTCGGGACAGAAACTACGAGCAGTACTTC.

The V and J genes are TRBV10-3 and TRBJ2-7; 7 nucleotides agree with TRBD2. Germline V gives CDR1 ENHRY, CDR2 SYGVKD. The ends lost 10 bases at V and 0 bases at J; junction bases unmatched: 9. The CDR3 has 14 amino acids. CDR3 amino acids: CATGRREGSYEQYF. The DNA of the CDR3 is TGTGCCACCGGACGTAGGGAGGGCTCCTACGAGCAGTACTTC.

This rearrangement joins TRBV12-5 to TRBJ1-5; the D is unclear. The CDR3 sequence is 15 residues long. Germline V gene sequence: CDR1 LGHNT, CDR2 FRNRAP. The V end lost 1 base, the J end lost 0 bases, and 7 bases lay between the germline ends. The CDR3 DNA follows: TGTGCTAGTGGTTTGGGCAGGAATAGCAATCAGCCCCAGCATTTT. Translation gives CASGLGRNSNQPQHF.

V usage is TRBV5-4 and J usage is TRBJ1-6; D might be TRBD1 (5 bases). V lost 3 bases to trimming and J lost 10 bases, with 14 bases between them. CDR1 and CDR2 from the germline V gene are SGHNT and YYREEE (reference sequence). This CDR3 has 14 amino acids. The CDR3 DNA reads as TGTGCCAGCAGCTCACAGGAGGGGCAATCACCCCTCCACTTT. Protein: CASSSQEGQSPLHF.